The 22 T cell receptor beta chains below come from one sample, sequenced in a study of cytomegalovirus exposure and HLA in healthy donors. The PCR employed 60 Vbeta primers together with 13 Jbeta primers. The method was immunoSEQ multiplex PCR; TCRdb's version includes in-frame clones alone and lacks a portion of them. Its clone listing holds roughly 80,000 clones. Sequenced: PBMCs. Receptors originate from a man aged 45-65 years in good health and CMV-seropositive.

With respect to this clone: A junction end diverges from the germline sequence, so it may reflect a read error. The chain carries TRBV19 and TRBJ2-2, with a weak D call TRBD2 (6 bases). CDR1 is LNHDA, CDR2 SQIVND, per germline (reference sequence). CDR3 size: 16 residues. CDR3 nucleotides: TGTACCAGTAGTAACCCGGGACTCCAACGCACCGGGGAGCTGTTTTTT. This translates into CTSSNPGLQRTGELFF.

J is TRBJ1-2 and V is TRBV7-2, with D possibly TRBD1 on 5 matching bases. Trimming pared 2 bases from V and 8 bases from J, leaving 15 bases between. Germline assignment: CDR1 SGHTA and CDR2 FQGNSA. CDR3 length: 14 amino acids. Here the CDR3 reads CASSLSIGGEGYTF. The CDR3 DNA is TGTGCCAGCAGCTTATCTATCGGGGGGGAAGGCTACACCTTC.

The rearrangement links TRBV6-1 to TRBJ2-3; the D gene is possibly TRBD2 (5 bases). This CDR3 contains 15 residues. Germline loops: CDR1 MNHNS, CDR2 SASEGT. V shed 1 base and J shed 5 bases, with 13 bases lying between them. CDR3: CASSEVTRGGDTQYF. CDR3 coding DNA: TGTGCCAGCAGTGAAGTGACGCGTGGAGGAGATACGCAGTATTTT.

V usage is TRBV5-1 and J usage is TRBJ2-5, with D possibly matching TRBD1 (6 bases). Looked up from germline, CDR1 is SGHRS and CDR2 is YFSETQ. The length of the CDR3 is 14 residues. Deletions cut 0 bases from V and 5 bases from J, with 11 bases between. The CDR3 is CASSLDRVGETQYF. The CDR3 DNA is TGCGCCAGCAGCTTGGACAGGGTCGGGGAGACCCAGTACTTC.

The genes are TRBV5-8 and TRBJ2-1; 13 nucleotides line up with TRBD2. The J segment lost 7 bases and the V segment lost 2 bases, leaving 15 bases of the junction unmatched. This CDR3 contains 19 residues. The V gene's germline CDR1 is SGHTS and CDR2 YDEGEE. The DNA for the CDR3 is TGTGCCAGCAGCTTTTCCGGACTAGCGGGAGTATATGTCGCGAATGAGCAGTTCTTC. As protein: CASSFSGLAGVYVANEQFF.

The chain joins TRBV7-9 to TRBJ2-5, with TRBD2 matching over 8 bases. Germline assignment: CDR1 SEHNR and CDR2 FQNEAQ (reference sequence). Trimming removed 3 bases from V and 3 bases from J; junction bases left unmatched: 0. The CDR3 runs 13 residues. The CDR3 DNA is TGTGCCAGCAGCTTTAGCGGGGAAGAGACCCAGTACTTC. As protein: CASSFSGEETQYF.

The chain combines TRBV7-2 with TRBJ2-1, with D unresolved. The germline V and J ends were trimmed by 3 bases and 8 bases, with 14 bases remaining between them. CDR1 and CDR2 from the germline V gene are SGHTA and FQGNSA. This CDR3 region has 14 residues. The CDR3 sequence: CASSFTVPLDEQFF. For the CDR3, the DNA is TGTGCCAGCAGCTTTACAGTCCCCCTCGATGAGCAGTTCTTC.

The chain couples TRBV5-4 to TRBJ2-6; 9 nucleotides line up with TRBD1. V was clipped by 3 bases and J by 4 bases; unmatched bases: 8. The germline V gene encodes CDR1 SGHNT and CDR2 YYREEE (reference sequence). The CDR3 is made up of 17 amino acids. The CDR3 bases are TGTGCCAGCAGCTCTCAACAGGGGGCGGGCGGGGCCAACGTCCTGACTTTC. As protein: CASSSQQGAGGANVLTF. Full variable domain (rest looked up from reference TRBV5-4 and TRBJ2-6): ETGVTQSPTHLIKTRGQQVTLRCSSQSGHNTVSWYQQALGQGPQFIFQYYREEENGRGNFPPRFSGLQFPNYSSELNVNALELDDSALYLCASSSQQGAGGANVLTFGAGSRLTVL.

The chain has TRBV5-6 and TRBJ2-7; 7 bases agree with TRBD2. V trimming: 0 bases; J trimming: 0 bases; junction bases outside the gene matches: 6. Germline CDR1 is SGHDT and CDR2 is YYEEEE. The CDR3 extends over 16 amino acids. The CDR3 loop is CASSLVATSSSYEQYF. The CDR3 DNA is TGTGCCAGCAGCTTGGTGGCGACTAGCAGCTCCTACGAGCAGTACTTC. Drawing the rest from reference TRBV5-6 and TRBJ2-7, the complete variable domain is DAGVTQSPTHLIKTRGQQVTLRCSPKSGHDTVSWYQQALGQGPQFIFQYYEEEERQRGNFPDRFSGHQFPNYSSELNVNALLLGDSALYLCASSLVATSSSYEQYFGPGTRLTVT.

Concerning this clone itself: Other DNA sequences in this sample translate to the same CDR3. The chain joins TRBV19 to TRBJ2-3; 7 nucleotides align to TRBD2. Per germline, CDR1 LNHDA and CDR2 SQIVND (reference sequence). CDR3 length: 18 residues. The CDR3 nucleotides read TGTGACCCAAGAAAGTTGGAGGGTCTAGCGGTTAGCACAGATACGCAGTATTTT. As protein: CDPRKLEGLAVSTDTQYF.

The V gene is TRBV11-3, the J gene TRBJ1-1, with D unresolved. Trimming shortened V by 0 bases and J by 10 bases, and 12 bases separated the two germline ends. Per germline, CDR1 SGHNT and CDR2 YENEEA. The CDR3 totals 13 residues. DNA for the CDR3: TGTGCCAGCAGCTTAGATTCAGAAAGTGCAGCTTTCTTT. Translation: CASSLDSESAAFF.

The chain recombines TRBV10-3 with TRBJ2-6, with D possibly matching TRBD1 (7 bases). Trimming stripped 11 bases from V and 0 bases from J, with 17 bases between. The CDR3 is 16 amino acids. Per the germline V gene, CDR1 is ENHRY and CDR2 is SYGVKD. The CDR3 DNA is TGTGCCTCAGGGGGGCAGGTCCTCTCTGGGGCCAACGTCCTGACTTTC. Translated: CASGGQVLSGANVLTF.

The chain is built from TRBV4-1 and TRBJ1-2; perhaps TRBD1 as D (6 bases). Germline V gene lookup returns CDR1 MGHRA and CDR2 YSYEKL. The CDR3 runs to 15 residues. V lost 4 bases to trimming and J lost 2 bases, with 14 bases between them. The DNA of the CDR3 is TGCGCCAGCAGCCTTCTATGGACAGTAAACTATGGCTACACCTTC. This encodes CASSLLWTVNYGYTF.

The chain uses TRBV7-2 and TRBJ1-1; D gene uncertain. V gave up 6 bases and J gave up 2 bases, with 7 bases separating them. Germline V gene sequence: CDR1 SGHTA, CDR2 FQGNSA. CDR3 length equals 12 residues. The CDR3 spells CASRITNTEAFF. The DNA for the CDR3 is TGTGCCAGCAGGATTACAAACACTGAAGCTTTCTTT.

This rearrangement joins TRBV29-1 to TRBJ1-5; 9 bases map to TRBD1. CDR3 length equals 13 residues. J lost 4 bases, V lost 6 bases, and 4 bases had no gene match. In germline, CDR1 is SQVTM, CDR2 ANQGSEA. Here the CDR3 DNA reads TGCAGCGTGGGGACAGGGCAAAATCAGCCCCAGCATTTT. Protein sequence: CSVGTGQNQPQHF.

The rearrangement links TRBV4-1 to TRBJ2-7; D unresolved. The CDR3 runs to 12 residues. CDR1 MGHRA and CDR2 YSYEKL come from the germline V gene. Trimming pared 6 bases from V and 4 bases from J, leaving 10 bases between. CDR3 region: CASSPDTYEQYF. Written as DNA, the CDR3 is TGCGCCAGCAGTCCTGACACGTACGAGCAGTACTTC.

The chain joins TRBV2 to TRBJ2-7, with D perhaps matching TRBD1 (6 bases). V was shortened by 8 bases and J by 0 bases, with 17 bases between the two germline ends. Germline-derived CDR1 and CDR2 are SNHLY and FYNNEI. The CDR3 has 15 amino acids. This chain's CDR3 is CASGPRTASSYEQYF. Written as DNA, the CDR3 is TGTGCCAGCGGCCCCAGGACAGCGAGCTCCTACGAGCAGTACTTC.

V is TRBV19 and J is TRBJ2-2; D is possibly TRBD2 (7 bases). Germline values: CDR1 LNHDA, CDR2 SQIVND (reference sequence). V was trimmed by 4 bases and J by 5 bases, leaving 14 bases between them. This CDR3 comprises 15 residues. DNA of the CDR3: TGTGCCAGTAGTAGCGTAGGGAGGGGGACCGGGGAGCTGTTTTTT. Amino acid sequence: CASSSVGRGTGELFF.

The V and J genes are TRBV11-2 and TRBJ1-1; weak D call: TRBD1 (6 bases). Trimming cost V 3 bases and J 8 bases, with 13 bases left between them. This CDR3 is built from 13 residues. Germline V gene sequence: CDR1 SGHAT, CDR2 FQNNGV. CDR3 sequence (DNA): TGTGCCAGCAGCTTCGGCGGGGGGCCCGAAGCTTTCTTT. Protein: CASSFGGGPEAFF. The full variable domain, rest sourced from reference TRBV11-2 and TRBJ1-1, is EAGVAQSPRYKIIEKRQSVAFWCNPISGHATLYWYQQILGQGPKLLIQFQNNGVVDDSQLPKDRFSAERLKGVDSTLKIQPAKLEDSAVYLCASSFGGGPEAFFGQGTRLTVV.

The chain recombines TRBV6-5 with TRBJ1-4, with 9 nucleotides matching TRBD1. Trimming removed 5 bases from V and 8 bases from J; junction bases left unmatched: 6. Germline CDR1 and CDR2: MNHEY and SVGAGI. The CDR3 runs to 14 residues. The DNA of the CDR3 is TGTGCCAGCAGTCCGGGACAGGGTGTAGAAAAACTGTTTTTT. Translation: CASSPGQGVEKLFF.

This chain connects TRBV9 to TRBJ2-3, with TRBD2 identical over 14 bases. The V gene's germline CDR1 is SGDLS and CDR2 YYNGEE. The CDR3 loop spans 18 amino acids. With 4 bases clipped from V and 1 base from J, the junction kept 8 bases outside the gene matches. CDR3 loop: CASSSTSGGAGRTDTQYF. The CDR3 DNA follows: TGTGCCAGCAGCTCGACTAGCGGGGGGGCCGGGCGCACAGATACGCAGTATTTT.

Worth noting for this clone: Other DNA variants within this sample encode the same CDR3. The chain couples TRBV9 to TRBJ2-2; TRBD2 matches 10 bases. J was trimmed by 5 bases and V by 5 bases; bases with no gene match: 12. Per the germline V gene, CDR1 is SGDLS and CDR2 is YYNGEE. This CDR3 spans 17 amino acids. CDR3 sequence reads: CASSGGLAESRTGELFF. In nucleotides, the CDR3 is TGTGCCAGCAGTGGCGGACTAGCGGAGTCTCGGACCGGGGAGCTGTTTTTT.